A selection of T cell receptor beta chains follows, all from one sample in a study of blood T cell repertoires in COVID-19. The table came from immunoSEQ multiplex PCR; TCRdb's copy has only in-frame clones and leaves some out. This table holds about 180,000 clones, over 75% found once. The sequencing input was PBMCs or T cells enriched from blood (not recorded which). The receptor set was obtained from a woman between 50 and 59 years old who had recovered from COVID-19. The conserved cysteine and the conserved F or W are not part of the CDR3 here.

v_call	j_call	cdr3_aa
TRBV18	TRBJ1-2	ASSPVGALLDGYT
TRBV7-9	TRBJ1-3	ASSPGQPRSGNTIY
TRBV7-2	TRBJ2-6	ASSLAPINSGANVLT
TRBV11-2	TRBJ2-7	ASSSQLATYEQY
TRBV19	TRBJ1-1	ASSRALRGNTEAF
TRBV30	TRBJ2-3	AWSISSGGMNTQY
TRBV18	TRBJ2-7	ASSPPPGLAGIVDEQY
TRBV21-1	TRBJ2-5	ASSISDRDQETQY
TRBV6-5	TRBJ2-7	ASRDSSSTYEQY
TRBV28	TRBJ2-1	ASSWDRVRNEQF
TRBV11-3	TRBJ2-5	ASRWPGTRDQETQY
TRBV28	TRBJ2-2	ASRGSGTGELF
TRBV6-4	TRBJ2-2	ASSDSAGGYTGELF
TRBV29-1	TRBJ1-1	SVARGRNTEAF
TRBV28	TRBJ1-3	ASSYRGRISGNTIY
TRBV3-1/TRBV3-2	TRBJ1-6	ASSQGQGAYNSPLH
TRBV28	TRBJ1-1	ASSRTGSGTEAF
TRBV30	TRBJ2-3	AWSATSRDTQY
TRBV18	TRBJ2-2	ASSPIRDSNTGELF
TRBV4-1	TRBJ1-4	ASSQGPGLYEKLF
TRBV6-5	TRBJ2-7	ASSLAGDEQY
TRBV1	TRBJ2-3	TSSRPPLAGVADTQY
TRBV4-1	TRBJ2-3	ASSQEGSGRVTDTQY
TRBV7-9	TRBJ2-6	ASSLTGGRSGANVLT
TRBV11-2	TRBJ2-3	ASSLGGGSTDTQY
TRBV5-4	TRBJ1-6	ASTPGGGNSPLH
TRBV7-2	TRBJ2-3	ASSSKERGRVLDTQY
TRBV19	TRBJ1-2	ASTGSALGGYT
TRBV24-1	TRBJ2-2	ATSAPRATNTGELF
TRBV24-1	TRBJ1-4	ATSDKGAGNEKLF
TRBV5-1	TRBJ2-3	ASSLGSARDTQY
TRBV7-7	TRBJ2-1	ASSYQTAHSYNEQF
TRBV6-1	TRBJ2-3	ASSDGPGTDTQY
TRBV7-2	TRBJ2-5	ASSLRREGRETQY
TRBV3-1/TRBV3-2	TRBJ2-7	ASSQGVDGHYEQY
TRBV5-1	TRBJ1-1	ASSLVDRTEAF
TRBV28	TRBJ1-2	ASTTTGYRGYT
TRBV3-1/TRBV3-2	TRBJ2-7	ASSHRELAGEQY
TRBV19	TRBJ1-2	ATESWGHYGYT
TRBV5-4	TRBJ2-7	ASSSMIGGYEQY
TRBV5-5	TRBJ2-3	ASSFPSGSTDTQY
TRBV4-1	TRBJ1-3	ASSQERAGPSSGNTIY
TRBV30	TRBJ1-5	AWSVRGSNQPQH
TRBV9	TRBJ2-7	ASSVTETSGGHEQY
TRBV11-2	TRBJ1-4	ASSPAGQGNEKLF
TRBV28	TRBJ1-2	ASSLWAANYGYT